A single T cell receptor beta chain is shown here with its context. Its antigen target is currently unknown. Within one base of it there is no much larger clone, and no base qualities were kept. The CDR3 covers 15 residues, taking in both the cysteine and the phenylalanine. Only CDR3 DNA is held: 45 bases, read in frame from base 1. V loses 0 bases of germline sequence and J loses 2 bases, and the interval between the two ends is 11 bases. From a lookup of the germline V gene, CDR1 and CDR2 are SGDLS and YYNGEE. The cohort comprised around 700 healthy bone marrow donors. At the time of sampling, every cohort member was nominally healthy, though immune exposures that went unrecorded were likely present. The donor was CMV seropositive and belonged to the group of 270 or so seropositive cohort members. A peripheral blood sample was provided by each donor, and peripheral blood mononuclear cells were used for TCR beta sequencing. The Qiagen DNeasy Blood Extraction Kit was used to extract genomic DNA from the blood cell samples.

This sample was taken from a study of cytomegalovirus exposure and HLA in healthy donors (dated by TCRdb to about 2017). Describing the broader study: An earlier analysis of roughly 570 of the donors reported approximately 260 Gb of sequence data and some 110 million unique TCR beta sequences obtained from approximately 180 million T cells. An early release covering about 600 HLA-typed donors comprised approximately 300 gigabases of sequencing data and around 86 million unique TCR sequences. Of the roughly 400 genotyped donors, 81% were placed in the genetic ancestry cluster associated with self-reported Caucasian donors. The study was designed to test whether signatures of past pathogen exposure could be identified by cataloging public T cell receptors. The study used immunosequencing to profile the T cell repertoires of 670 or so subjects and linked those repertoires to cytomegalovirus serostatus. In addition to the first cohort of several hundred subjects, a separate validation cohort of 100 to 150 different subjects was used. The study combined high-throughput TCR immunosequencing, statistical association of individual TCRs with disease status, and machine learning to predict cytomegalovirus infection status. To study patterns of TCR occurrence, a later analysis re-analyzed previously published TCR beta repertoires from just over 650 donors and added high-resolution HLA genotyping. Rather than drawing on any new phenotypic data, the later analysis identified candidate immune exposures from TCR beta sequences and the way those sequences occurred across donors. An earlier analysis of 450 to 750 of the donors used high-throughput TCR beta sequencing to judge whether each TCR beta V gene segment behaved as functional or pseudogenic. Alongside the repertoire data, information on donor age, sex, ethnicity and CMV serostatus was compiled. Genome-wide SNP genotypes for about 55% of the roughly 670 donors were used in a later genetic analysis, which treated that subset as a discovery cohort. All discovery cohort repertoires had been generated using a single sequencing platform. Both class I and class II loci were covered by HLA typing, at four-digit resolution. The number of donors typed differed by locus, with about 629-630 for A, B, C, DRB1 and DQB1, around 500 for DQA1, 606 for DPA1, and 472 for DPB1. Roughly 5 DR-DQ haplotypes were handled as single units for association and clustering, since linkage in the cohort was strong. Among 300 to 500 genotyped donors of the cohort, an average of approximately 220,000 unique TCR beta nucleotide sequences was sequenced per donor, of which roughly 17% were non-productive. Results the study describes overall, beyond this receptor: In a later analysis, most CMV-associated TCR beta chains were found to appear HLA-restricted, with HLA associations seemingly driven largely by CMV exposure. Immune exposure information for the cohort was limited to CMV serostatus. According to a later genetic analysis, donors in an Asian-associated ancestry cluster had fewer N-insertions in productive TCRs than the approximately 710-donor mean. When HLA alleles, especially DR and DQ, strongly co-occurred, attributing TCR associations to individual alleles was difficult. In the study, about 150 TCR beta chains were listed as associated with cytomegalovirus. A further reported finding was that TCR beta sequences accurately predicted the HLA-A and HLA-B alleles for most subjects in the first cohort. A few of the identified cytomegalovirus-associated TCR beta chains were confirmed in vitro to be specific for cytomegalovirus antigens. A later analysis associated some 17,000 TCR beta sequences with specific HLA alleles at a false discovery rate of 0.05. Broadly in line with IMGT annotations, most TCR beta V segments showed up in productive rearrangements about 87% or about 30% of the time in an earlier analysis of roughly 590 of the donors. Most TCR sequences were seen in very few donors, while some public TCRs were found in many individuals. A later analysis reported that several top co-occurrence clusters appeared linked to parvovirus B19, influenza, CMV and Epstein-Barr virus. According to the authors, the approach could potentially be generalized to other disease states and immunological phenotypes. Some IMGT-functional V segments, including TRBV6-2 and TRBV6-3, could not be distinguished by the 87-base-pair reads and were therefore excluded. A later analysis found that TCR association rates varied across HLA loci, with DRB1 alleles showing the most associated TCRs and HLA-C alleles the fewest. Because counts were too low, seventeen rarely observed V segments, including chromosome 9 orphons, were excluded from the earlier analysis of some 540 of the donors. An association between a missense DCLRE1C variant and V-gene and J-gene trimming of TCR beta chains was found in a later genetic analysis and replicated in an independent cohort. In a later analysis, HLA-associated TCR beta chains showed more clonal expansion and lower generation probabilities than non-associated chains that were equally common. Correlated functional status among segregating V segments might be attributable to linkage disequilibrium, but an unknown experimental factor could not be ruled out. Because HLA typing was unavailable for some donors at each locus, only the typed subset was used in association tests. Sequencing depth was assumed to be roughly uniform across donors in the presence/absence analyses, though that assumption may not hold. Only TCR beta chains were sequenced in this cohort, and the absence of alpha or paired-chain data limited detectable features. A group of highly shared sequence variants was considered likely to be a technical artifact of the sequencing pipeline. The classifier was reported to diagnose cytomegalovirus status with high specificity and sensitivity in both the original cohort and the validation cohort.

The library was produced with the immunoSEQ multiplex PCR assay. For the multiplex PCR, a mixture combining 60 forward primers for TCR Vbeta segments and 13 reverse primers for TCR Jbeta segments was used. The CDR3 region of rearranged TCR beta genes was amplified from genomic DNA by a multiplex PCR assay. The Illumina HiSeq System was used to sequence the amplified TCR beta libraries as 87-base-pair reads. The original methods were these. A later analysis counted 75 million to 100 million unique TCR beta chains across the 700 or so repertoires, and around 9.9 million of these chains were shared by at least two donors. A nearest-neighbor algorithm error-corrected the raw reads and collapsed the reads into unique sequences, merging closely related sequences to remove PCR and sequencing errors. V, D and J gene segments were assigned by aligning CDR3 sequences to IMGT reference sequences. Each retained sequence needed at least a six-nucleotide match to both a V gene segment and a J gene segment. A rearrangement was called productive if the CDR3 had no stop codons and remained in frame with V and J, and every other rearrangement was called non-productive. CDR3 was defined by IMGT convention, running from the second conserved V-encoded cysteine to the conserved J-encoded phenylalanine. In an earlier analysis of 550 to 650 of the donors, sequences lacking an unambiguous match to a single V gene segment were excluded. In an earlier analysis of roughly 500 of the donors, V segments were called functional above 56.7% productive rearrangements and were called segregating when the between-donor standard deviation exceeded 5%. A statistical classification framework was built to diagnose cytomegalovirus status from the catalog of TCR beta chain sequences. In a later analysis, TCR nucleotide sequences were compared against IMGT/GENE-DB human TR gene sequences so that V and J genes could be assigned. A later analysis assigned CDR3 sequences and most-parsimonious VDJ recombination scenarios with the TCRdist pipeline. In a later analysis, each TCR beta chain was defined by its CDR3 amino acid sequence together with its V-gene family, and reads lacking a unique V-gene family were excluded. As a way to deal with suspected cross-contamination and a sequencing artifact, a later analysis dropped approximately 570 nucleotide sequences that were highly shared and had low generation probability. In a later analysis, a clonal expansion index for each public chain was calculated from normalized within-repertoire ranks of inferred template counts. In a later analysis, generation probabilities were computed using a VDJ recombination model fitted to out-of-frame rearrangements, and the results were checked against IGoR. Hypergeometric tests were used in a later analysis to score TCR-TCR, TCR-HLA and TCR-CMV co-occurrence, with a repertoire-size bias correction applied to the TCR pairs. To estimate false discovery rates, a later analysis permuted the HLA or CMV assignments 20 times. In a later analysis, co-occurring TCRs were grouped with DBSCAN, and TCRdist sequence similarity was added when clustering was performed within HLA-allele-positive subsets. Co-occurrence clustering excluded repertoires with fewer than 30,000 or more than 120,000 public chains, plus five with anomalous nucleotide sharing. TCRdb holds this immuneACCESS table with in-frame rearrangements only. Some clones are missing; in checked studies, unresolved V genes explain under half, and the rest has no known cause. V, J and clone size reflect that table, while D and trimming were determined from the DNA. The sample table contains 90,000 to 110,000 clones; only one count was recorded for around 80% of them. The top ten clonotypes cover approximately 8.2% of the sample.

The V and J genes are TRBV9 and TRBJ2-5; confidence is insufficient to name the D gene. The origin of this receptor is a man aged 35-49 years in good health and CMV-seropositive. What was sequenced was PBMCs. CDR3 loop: CASSVGAPLQETQYF. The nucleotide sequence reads TGTGCCAGCAGCGTAGGGGCACCCCTACAAGAGACCCAGTACTTC.